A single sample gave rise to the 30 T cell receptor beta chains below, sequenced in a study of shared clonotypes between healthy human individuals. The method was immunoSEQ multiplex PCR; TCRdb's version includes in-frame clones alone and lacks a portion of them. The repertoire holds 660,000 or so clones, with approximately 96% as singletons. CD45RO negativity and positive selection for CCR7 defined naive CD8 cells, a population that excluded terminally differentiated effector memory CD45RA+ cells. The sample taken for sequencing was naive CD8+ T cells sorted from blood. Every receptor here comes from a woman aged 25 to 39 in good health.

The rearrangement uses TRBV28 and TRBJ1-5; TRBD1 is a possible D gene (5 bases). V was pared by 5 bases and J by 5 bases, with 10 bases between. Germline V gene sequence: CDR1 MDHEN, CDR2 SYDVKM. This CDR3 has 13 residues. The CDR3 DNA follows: TGTGCCAGCAGTAGGCAGGGTTATCAGCCCCAGCATTTT. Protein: CASSRQGYQPQHF.

The CDR3 DNA follows: TGTGCCAGCAGCTCCTGGGACAGCACAGATACGCAGTATTTT. Translation gives CASSSWDSTDTQYF. The chain employs TRBV11-1 and TRBJ2-3; either TRBD1 or TRBD2 may supply D (5 bases each). With 4 bases removed from V and 0 bases from J, the gap between germline ends came to 8 bases. In germline, CDR1 is SGHAT, CDR2 FQDESV (reference sequence). This CDR3 comprises 14 residues.

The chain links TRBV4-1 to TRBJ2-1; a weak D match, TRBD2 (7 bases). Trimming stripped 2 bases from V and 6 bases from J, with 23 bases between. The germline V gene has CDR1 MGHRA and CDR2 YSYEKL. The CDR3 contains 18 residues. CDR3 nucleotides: TGCGCCAGCAGCCAAATACAGAGGCGGGGGCTCCCTGGCAATGAGCAGTTCTTC. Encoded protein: CASSQIQRRGLPGNEQFF.

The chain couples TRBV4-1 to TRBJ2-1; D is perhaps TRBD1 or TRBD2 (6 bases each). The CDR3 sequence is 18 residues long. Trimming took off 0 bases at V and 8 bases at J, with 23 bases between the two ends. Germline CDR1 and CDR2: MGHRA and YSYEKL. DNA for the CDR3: TGCGCCAGCAGCCAAGAGCCCCCGCTGTGGCAGAGGGGGGATGAGCAGTTCTTC. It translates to CASSQEPPLWQRGDEQFF.

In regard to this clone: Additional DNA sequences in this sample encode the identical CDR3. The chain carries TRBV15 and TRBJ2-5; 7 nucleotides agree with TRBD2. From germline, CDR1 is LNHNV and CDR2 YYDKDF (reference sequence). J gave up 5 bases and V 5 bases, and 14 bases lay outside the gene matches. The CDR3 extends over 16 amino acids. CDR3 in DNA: TGTGCCACCAGCCTCCCTAGCGGACTTGTCCAGGAGACCCAGTACTTC. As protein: CATSLPSGLVQETQYF.

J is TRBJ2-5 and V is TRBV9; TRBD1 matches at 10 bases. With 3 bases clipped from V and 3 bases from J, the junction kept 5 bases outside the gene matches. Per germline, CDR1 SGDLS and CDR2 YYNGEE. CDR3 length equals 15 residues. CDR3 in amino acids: CASSASGTGEETQYF. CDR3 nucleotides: TGTGCCAGCAGCGCCTCCGGGACAGGGGAAGAGACCCAGTACTTC.

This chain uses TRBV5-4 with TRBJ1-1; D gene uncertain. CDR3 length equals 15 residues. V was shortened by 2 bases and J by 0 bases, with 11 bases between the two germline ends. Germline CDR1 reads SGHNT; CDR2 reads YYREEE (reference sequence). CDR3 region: CASSFIDEMNTEAFF. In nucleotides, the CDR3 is TGTGCCAGCAGCTTTATCGACGAAATGAACACTGAAGCTTTCTTT. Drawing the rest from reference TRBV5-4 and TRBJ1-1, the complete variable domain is ETGVTQSPTHLIKTRGQQVTLRCSSQSGHNTVSWYQQALGQGPQFIFQYYREEENGRGNFPPRFSGLQFPNYSSELNVNALELDDSALYLCASSFIDEMNTEAFFGQGTRLTVV.

The CDR3 loop is CASSLAGYTEAFF. The CDR3 DNA follows: TGTGCCAGCAGTTTAGCTGGGTACACTGAAGCTTTCTTT. The chain combines TRBV27 with TRBJ1-1; D remains unclear. The germline V gene encodes CDR1 MNHEY and CDR2 SMNVEV (reference sequence). V was pared by 2 bases and J by 3 bases, with 7 bases between. There are 13 residues in the CDR3.

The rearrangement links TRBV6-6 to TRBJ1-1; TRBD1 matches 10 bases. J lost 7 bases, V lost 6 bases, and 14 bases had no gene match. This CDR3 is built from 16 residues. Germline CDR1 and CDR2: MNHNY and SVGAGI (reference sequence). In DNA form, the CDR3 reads TGTGCCAGCAGAAATCGCGACAGGGGGCCTTTTGGTGAAGCTTTCTTT. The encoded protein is CASRNRDRGPFGEAFF.

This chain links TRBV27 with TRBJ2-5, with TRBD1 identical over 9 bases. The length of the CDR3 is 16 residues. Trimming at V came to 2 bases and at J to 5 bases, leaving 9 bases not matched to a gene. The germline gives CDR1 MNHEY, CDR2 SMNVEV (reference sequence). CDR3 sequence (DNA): TGTGCCAGCAGTTTAACGGGGACAGGGACGTACGAGACCCAGTACTTC. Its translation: CASSLTGTGTYETQYF.

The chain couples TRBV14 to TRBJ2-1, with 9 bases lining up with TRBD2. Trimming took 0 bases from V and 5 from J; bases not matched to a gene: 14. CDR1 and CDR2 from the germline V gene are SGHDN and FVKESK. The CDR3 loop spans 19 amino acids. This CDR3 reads CASSQEVAGESWWDNEQFF. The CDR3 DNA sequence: TGTGCCAGCAGCCAAGAAGTAGCGGGAGAGTCGTGGTGGGACAATGAGCAGTTCTTC.

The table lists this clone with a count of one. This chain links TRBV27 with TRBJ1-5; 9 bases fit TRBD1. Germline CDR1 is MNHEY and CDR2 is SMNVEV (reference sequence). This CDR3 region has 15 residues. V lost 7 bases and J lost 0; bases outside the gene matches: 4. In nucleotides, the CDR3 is TGTGCCAGCACCAAGACAGGGGGTAGCAATCAGCCCCAGCATTTT. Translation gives CASTKTGGSNQPQHF.

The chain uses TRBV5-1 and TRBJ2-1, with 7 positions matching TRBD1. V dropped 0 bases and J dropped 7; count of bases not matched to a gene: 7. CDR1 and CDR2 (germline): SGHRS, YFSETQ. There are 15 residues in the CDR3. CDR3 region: CASSLAKGQRNEQFF. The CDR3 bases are TGCGCCAGCAGCTTGGCCAAGGGACAGCGAAATGAGCAGTTCTTC. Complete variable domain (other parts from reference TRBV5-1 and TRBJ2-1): KAGVTQTPRYLIKTRGQQVTLSCSPISGHRSVSWYQQTPGQGLQFLFEYFSETQRNKGNFPGRFSGRQFSNSRSEMNVSTLELGDSALYLCASSLAKGQRNEQFFGPGTRLTVL.

The CDR3 protein is CASSLGAGGTEAFF. In nucleotides, the CDR3 is TGTGCCAGCAGCTTGGGAGCAGGGGGGACTGAAGCTTTCTTT. V gene TRBV5-6 combines with J gene TRBJ1-1, with 7 bases matching TRBD1. The V segment lost 0 bases and the J segment 5 bases; nucleotides outside the gene matches: 4. This CDR3 is built from 14 residues. CDR1 and CDR2 from the germline V gene are SGHDT and YYEEEE.

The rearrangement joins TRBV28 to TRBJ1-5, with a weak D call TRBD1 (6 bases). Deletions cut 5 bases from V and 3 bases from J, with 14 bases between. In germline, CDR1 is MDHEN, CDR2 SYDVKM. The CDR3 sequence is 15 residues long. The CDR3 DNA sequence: TGTGCCAGCAGTCCCCCTACAGGGAACAATCAGCCCCAGCATTTT. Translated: CASSPPTGNNQPQHF.

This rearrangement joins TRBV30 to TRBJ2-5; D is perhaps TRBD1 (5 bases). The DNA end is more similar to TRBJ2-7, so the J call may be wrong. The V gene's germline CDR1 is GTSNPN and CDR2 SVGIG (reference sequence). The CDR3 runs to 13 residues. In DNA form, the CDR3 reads TGTGCCTGGAGTGAGGGGTCCGAGGACGAGCAGTACTTC. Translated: CAWSEGSEDEQYF.

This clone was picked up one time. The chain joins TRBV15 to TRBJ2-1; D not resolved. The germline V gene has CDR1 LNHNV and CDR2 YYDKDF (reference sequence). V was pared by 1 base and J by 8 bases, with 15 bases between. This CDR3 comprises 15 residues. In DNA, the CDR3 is TGTGCCACCAGCAGAGCAGGTTGGGTTCAAGATGAGCAGTTCTTC. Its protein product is CATSRAGWVQDEQFF.

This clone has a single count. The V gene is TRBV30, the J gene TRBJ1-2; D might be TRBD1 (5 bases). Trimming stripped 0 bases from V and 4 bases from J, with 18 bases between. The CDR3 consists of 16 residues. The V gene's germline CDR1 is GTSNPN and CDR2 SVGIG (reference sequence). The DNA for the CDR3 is TGTGCCTGGAGTGTACCTATGGGGGGAATACTCTATGGCTACACCTTC. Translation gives CAWSVPMGGILYGYTF.

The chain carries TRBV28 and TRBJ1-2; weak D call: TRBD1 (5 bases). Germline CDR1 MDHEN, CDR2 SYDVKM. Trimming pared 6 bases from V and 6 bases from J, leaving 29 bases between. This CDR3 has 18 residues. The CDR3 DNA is TGTGCCAGCAGAACTCTGTTTATCGTCGGGGCAGGGCTTGATGGCTACACCTTC. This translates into CASRTLFIVGAGLDGYTF.

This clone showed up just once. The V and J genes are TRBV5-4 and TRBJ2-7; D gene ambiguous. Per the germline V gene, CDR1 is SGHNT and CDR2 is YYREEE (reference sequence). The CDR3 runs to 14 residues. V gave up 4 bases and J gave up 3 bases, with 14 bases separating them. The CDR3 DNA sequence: TGTGCCAGCAGCCCACGTCAGAGCGTCTACGAGCAGTACTTC. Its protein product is CASSPRQSVYEQYF.

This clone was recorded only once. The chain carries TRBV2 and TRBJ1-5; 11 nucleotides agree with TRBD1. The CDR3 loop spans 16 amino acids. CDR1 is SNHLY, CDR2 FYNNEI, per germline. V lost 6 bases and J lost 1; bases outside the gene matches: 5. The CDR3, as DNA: TGTGCCAGCAGCTTCGGACAGGGGGCGAGCAATCAGCCCCAGCATTTT. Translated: CASSFGQGASNQPQHF.

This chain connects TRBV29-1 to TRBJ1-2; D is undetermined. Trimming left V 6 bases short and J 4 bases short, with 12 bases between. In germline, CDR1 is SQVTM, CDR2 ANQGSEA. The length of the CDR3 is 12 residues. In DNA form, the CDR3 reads TGCAGCGTGGAACCACGTAGCTATGGCTACACCTTC. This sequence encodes CSVEPRSYGYTF.

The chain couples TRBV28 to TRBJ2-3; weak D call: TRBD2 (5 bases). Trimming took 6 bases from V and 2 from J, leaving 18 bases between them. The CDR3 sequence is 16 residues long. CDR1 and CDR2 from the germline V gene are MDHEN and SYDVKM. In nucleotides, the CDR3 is TGTGCCAGCAGGCTACTGGCGGGTGATTTCACAGATACGCAGTATTTT. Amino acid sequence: CASRLLAGDFTDTQYF.

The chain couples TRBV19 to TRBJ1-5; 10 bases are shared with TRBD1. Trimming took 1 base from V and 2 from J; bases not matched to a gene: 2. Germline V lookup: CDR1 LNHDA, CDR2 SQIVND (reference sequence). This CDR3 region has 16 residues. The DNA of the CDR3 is TGTGCCAGTAGTATAGTGGGGACAGGGGGCAATCAGCCCCAGCATTTT. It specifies CASSIVGTGGNQPQHF.

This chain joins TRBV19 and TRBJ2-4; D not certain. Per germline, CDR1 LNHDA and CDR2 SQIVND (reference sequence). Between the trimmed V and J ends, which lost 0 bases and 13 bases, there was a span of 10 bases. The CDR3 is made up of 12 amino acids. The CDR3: CASSIDQTLQYF. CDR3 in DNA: TGTGCCAGTAGTATAGATCAGACATTGCAGTACTTC.

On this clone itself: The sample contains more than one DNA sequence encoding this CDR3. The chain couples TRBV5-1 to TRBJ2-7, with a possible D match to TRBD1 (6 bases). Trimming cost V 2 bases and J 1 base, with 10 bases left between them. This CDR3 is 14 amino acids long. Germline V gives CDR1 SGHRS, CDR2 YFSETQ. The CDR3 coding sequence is TGCGCCAGCAGCTTAGCAGGGGTTTCCTACGAGCAGTACTTC. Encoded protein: CASSLAGVSYEQYF.

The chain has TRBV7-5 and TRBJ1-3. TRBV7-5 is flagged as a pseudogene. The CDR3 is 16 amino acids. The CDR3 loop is CVRSSARKGPGNTIYF. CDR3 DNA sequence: TGTGTCAGAAGCTCAGCGAGGAAGGGACCAGGAAACACCATATATTTT.

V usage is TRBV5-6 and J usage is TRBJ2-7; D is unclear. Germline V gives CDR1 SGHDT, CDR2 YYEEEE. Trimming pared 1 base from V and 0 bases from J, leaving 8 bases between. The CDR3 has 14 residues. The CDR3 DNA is TGTGCCAGCAGCTTGCCCTCGAGCTCCTACGAGCAGTACTTC. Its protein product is CASSLPSSSYEQYF. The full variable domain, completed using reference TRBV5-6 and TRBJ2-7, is DAGVTQSPTHLIKTRGQQVTLRCSPKSGHDTVSWYQQALGQGPQFIFQYYEEEERQRGNFPDRFSGHQFPNYSSELNVNALLLGDSALYLCASSLPSSSYEQYFGPGTRLTVT.

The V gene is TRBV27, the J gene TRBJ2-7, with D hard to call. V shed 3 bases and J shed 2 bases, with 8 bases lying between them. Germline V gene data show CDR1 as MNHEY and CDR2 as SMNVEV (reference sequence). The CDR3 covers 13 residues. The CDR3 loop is CASSFNGPYEQYF. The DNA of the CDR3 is TGTGCCAGCAGTTTTAACGGACCCTACGAGCAGTACTTC.

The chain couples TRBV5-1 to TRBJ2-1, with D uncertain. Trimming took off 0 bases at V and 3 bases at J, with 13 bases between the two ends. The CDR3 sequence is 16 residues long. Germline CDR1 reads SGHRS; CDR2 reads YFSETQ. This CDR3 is CASSLDGFFLYNEQFF. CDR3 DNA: TGCGCCAGCAGCTTGGATGGGTTCTTTCTCTACAATGAGCAGTTCTTC.